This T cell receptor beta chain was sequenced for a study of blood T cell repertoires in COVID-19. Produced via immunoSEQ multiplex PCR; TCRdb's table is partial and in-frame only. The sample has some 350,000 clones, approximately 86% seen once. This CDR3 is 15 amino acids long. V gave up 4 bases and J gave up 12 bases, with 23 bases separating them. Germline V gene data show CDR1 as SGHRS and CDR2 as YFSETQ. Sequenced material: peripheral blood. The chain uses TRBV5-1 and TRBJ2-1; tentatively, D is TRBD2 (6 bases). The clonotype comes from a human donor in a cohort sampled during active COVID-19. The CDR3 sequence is CASSPALLQSRGQFF. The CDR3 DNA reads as TGCGCCAGCAGCCCAGCCCTGCTCCAGTCGCGGGGGCAGTTCTTC. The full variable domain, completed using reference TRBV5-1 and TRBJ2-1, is KAGVTQTPRYLIKTRGQQVTLSCSPISGHRSVSWYQQTPGQGLQFLFEYFSETQRNKGNFPGRFSGRQFSNSRSEMNVSTLELGDSALYLCASSPALLQSRGQFFGPGTRLTVL.